Below are 3 T cell receptor beta chains sequenced from a single sample in a study of OX40 agonist ivuxolimab in advanced cancers. Profiling relied on immunoSEQ multiplex PCR, and the TCRdb table lists in-frame clones only, not all of them. The sample consists of 35,000 to 40,000 clones, 70% to 85% of them appearing once. The sample consisted of CD4+ or CD8+ T cells sorted from blood, taken in a trial of the OX40 agonist ivuxolimab. These receptors all come from an adult with an advanced solid tumor such as melanoma, head and neck, liver or kidney cancer.

V and J are TRBV6-5 and TRBJ2-2; TRBD2 aligns across 10 bases. The CDR3 has 15 amino acids. V lost 4 bases, J lost 6 bases, and 5 bases stayed unmatched. The germline gives CDR1 MNHEY, CDR2 SVGAGI. For the CDR3, the DNA is TGTGCCAGCAGTTTACCTAGCGGGAGTTCCGGGGAGCTGTTTTTT. It encodes CASSLPSGSSGELFF.

The CDR3 region has the DNA TGTGCCAGCAGCCAAGCTGAGTTCGCCCTCCACTTT. Translated: CASSQAEFALHF. The chain joins TRBV14 to TRBJ1-6; D gene unclear. V lost 1 base to trimming and J lost 14 bases, with 9 bases between them. The CDR3 spans 12 residues. The V gene's germline CDR1 is SGHDN and CDR2 FVKESK.

The chain has TRBV7-2 and TRBJ1-1; 8 bases match TRBD1. Unmatched junction bases numbered 4, after V lost 2 bases and J lost 5 bases. The CDR3 spans 14 residues. The V gene's germline CDR1 is SGHTA and CDR2 FQGNSA. This CDR3 reads CASSLPGGTTEAFF. DNA for the CDR3: TGTGCCAGCAGCTTACCAGGGGGCACGACTGAAGCTTTCTTT.